Listed below are T cell receptor beta chains from one sample, sequenced in a study of human CD8 memory T cell subsets. TCRdb reprocessed the 5' RACE reads, keeping one entry per CDR3 protein, no DNA. Its clone listing holds approximately 9,400 distinct CDR3 sequences. Sequencing was carried out using CD8+ T cells from PBMCs. The source of these receptors is a human donor in good health. Both conserved end residues are part of each CDR3. Rows give clone size only sometimes, using once, few, many, or a class for an expanded clone.

J gene	clone size	V gene	CDR3 protein
TRBJ2-1	NA	TRBV5-1	CASSALGGHGDEQFF
TRBJ2-5	NA	TRBV2	CASSEFGTDQETQYF
TRBJ1-1	NA	TRBV25-1	CASGSRWGREVAFF
TRBJ1-1	NA	TRBV20-1	CSARGQGDNTRKLNTEAFF
TRBJ2-1	NA	TRBV10-3	CAIAIDGTPYNEQFF
TRBJ2-7	large	TRBV4-3	CASSQGAGEENYEQYF
TRBJ2-1	NA	TRBV11-3	CASSLVYNEQFF
TRBJ1-1	NA	TRBV18	CASSPPKVLNTEAFF
TRBJ2-3	NA	TRBV3-1	CASSPTGLAGGTDTQYF
TRBJ2-1	NA	TRBV11-2	CASSSRRNEQFF
TRBJ2-3	NA	TRBV24-1	CATSDSEGASGRTDTQYF
TRBJ2-7	medium-sized	TRBV7-2	CASSGDRVDEQYF
TRBJ2-7	NA	TRBV20-1	CSAGESSYEQYF
TRBJ2-7	NA	TRBV15	CATSKQDRGLTHPYEQYF
TRBJ2-1	NA	TRBV10-3	CAISVGGINNEQFF
TRBJ1-1	NA	TRBV28	CASSYGQLNTEAFF
TRBJ2-1	NA	TRBV6-5	CASSHSIPPVGQFF
TRBJ2-5	NA	TRBV6-2/TRBV6-3	CASMGEGYQETQYF
TRBJ2-4	NA	TRBV7-9	CASSILPGDIQYF
TRBJ2-2	NA	TRBV7-9	CASSPGRGLTGELFF
TRBJ1-2	NA	TRBV5-6	CASSFGTASGYTF
TRBJ1-2	medium-sized	TRBV29-1	CSVEVVGEDDYGYTF
TRBJ2-7	NA	TRBV2	CASSGTGSDYEQYF
TRBJ2-2	NA	TRBV27	CASSLGLSNTGELFF
TRBJ2-7	NA	TRBV29-1	CSVGGSSDSYEQYF
TRBJ1-1	NA	TRBV7-3	CASSEQGGENTEAFF
TRBJ2-5	NA	TRBV7-9	CASSLTRIGGQETQYF
TRBJ2-7	NA	TRBV3-1	CASSQDPGQTYEQYF
TRBJ1-1	NA	TRBV23-1	CASSIPLRMDTEAFF
TRBJ1-2	medium-sized	TRBV7-9	CASTGGHYGYTF
TRBJ2-5	NA	TRBV20-1	CSARDLGEETQYF
TRBJ2-7	NA	TRBV28	CASSDTSLDEQYF
TRBJ1-5	NA	TRBV6-2/TRBV6-3	CASTPGLSQPQHF